This TCR beta chain was identified in a study of T cells in localized non-small cell lung cancer. The protocol was immunoSEQ multiplex PCR, while the TCRdb copy is restricted to in-frame clones and leaves out a portion. Of 2,500 to 3,000 clones listed, more than 35% were seen once; the top ten hold about 20%. Relative to its sample, this clone is medium-sized. The CDR3 contains 15 residues. V was clipped by 5 bases and J by 4 bases; unmatched bases: 10. Germline V gene lookup returns CDR1 SGHTA and CDR2 FQGNSA. The gene calls are TRBV7-2 and TRBJ1-2; 7 bases are a match to TRBD1. Material: normal lung tissue next to the tumor, obtained before any cancer treatment. The receptor comes from a woman aged 35 to 70 with stage II squamous cell lung carcinoma. The CDR3 spells CASSLGDSPFYGYTF. The CDR3 bases are TGTGCCAGCAGCCTAGGGGACAGTCCGTTCTATGGCTACACCTTC.